Listed below are T cell receptor beta chains from one sample, sequenced in a study of cytomegalovirus exposure and HLA in healthy donors. Only in-frame clones appear in the TCRdb table, and some are missing; sequencing was by immunoSEQ multiplex PCR. The sample carries about 150,000 clones, approximately 87% recorded once. The sample consisted of PBMCs. These receptors were obtained from a woman aged 25 to 39 in good health and CMV-seronegative. The CDR3 runs from the conserved cysteine through the conserved F or W. A D gene is named only where the DNA matches it firmly. Rows give clone size only sometimes, using once, few, many, or a class for an expanded clone.

-	15	TRBV7-2	TRBJ1-4	TRBD1	CASSAGQGAGEKLFF	TGTGCCAGCAGCGCGGGACAGGGGGCTGGTGAAAAACTGTTTTTT
-	14	TRBV27	TRBJ2-7	TRBD1	CASSGKGQFYEQYF	TGTGCCAGCAGTGGAAAGGGACAGTTCTACGAGCAGTACTTC
-	13	TRBV11-3	TRBJ2-3	-	CASSPGIGDTQYF	TGTGCCAGCAGTCCGGGGATTGGCGATACGCAGTATTTT
-	18	TRBV5-8	TRBJ2-3	TRBD2	CASTQQGTSGRLTDTQYF	TGTGCCAGCACCCAACAGGGGACTAGCGGGAGACTCACAGATACGCAGTATTTT
-	15	TRBV4-3	TRBJ1-5	-	CASSQDIAGDQPQHF	TGCGCCAGCAGCCAAGATATAGCAGGGGATCAGCCCCAGCATTTT
-	14	TRBV6-1	TRBJ2-7	-	CASSARGGSYEQYF	TGTGCCAGCAGTGCTCGCGGAGGCTCCTACGAGCAGTACTTC
-	15	TRBV7-8	TRBJ2-7	TRBD2	CASSLLAGPSYEQYF	TGTGCCAGCAGCTTACTAGCGGGACCTTCCTACGAGCAGTACTTC
once	15	TRBV18	TRBJ2-1	TRBD1	CASSHGQGGYNEQFF	TGTGCCAGCTCCCACGGACAGGGCGGCTACAATGAGCAGTTCTTC
-	15	TRBV28	TRBJ1-1	TRBD1	CASTNPGQMNTEAFF	TGTGCCAGCACGAACCCGGGACAGATGAACACTGAAGCTTTCTTT
-	14	TRBV11-2	TRBJ1-1	TRBD1	CASSPDRVLTEAFF	TGTGCCAGCAGCCCGGACAGGGTCTTGACTGAAGCTTTCTTT
once	14	TRBV9	TRBJ2-3	-	CASTPGWGTDTQYF	TGTGCCAGCACCCCGGGGTGGGGCACAGATACGCAGTATTTT
-	13	TRBV6-6	TRBJ2-5	-	CASSYSGRGLKYF	TGTGCCAGCAGTTACTCAGGGCGGGGCCTAAAGTACTTC
-	18	TRBV7-7	TRBJ2-6	TRBD2	CASSPGLAGGTGANVLTF	TGTGCCAGCAGCCCCGGACTAGCGGGGGGGACTGGGGCCAACGTCCTGACTTTC
-	15	TRBV4-1	TRBJ2-1	-	CASSPQVGGSNEQFF	TGCGCCAGCAGCCCCCAAGTTGGGGGGAGCAATGAGCAGTTCTTC
-	15	TRBV4-2	TRBJ2-1	TRBD2	CASSQGRGGYNEQFF	TGTGCCAGCAGCCAAGGCCGGGGGGGCTACAATGAGCAGTTCTTC
-	16	TRBV4-1	TRBJ1-2	-	CASSHTPGPAGYGYTF	TGCGCCAGCAGCCACACCCCTGGACCAGCGGGCTATGGCTACACCTTC
-	15	TRBV6-5	TRBJ2-5	-	CASSFGSSPTGTQYF	TGTGCCAGCAGTTTCGGGTCTTCCCCAACCGGGACCCAGTACTTC
-	15	TRBV28	TRBJ1-1	-	CASSSPGGVNTEAFF	TGTGCCAGCAGTTCCCCGGGGGGCGTGAACACTGAAGCTTTCTTT
-	16	TRBV6-5	TRBJ1-6	TRBD1	CASSYGTGAKNSPLHF	TGTGCCAGCAGTTACGGGACAGGGGCAAAGAATTCACCCCTCCACTTT
-	15	TRBV4-2	TRBJ2-4	TRBD1	CASSQGRTGENIQYF	TGTGCCAGCAGCCAAGGCAGGACAGGGGAAAACATTCAGTACTTC
-	11	TRBV28	TRBJ2-5	-	CASSYKETQYF	TGTGCCAGCAGTTACAAGGAGACCCAGTACTTC
-	15	TRBV4-2	TRBJ2-4	TRBD2	CASSPPEAGGNIQYF	TGTGCCAGCAGTCCTCCTGAAGCGGGAGGAAACATTCAGTACTTC
-	14	TRBV19	TRBJ1-1	-	CASSIGGGNTEAFF	TGTGCCAGTAGTATAGGAGGAGGGAACACTGAAGCTTTCTTT
-	15	TRBV7-2	TRBJ2-2	TRBD2	CASTLSGGIAGELFF	TGTGCCAGCACCCTTAGCGGGGGGATCGCCGGGGAGCTGTTTTTT
-	13	TRBV2	TRBJ2-7	TRBD1	CASSGPDRVGVYF	TGTGCCAGCAGTGGCCCCGACAGGGTAGGAGTGTACTTC
once	15	TRBV27	TRBJ2-1	-	CASSFLLSSYNEQFF	TGTGCCAGCAGTTTTCTACTGAGCTCCTACAATGAGCAGTTCTTC
-	15	TRBV5-1	TRBJ1-2	TRBD1	CASSLDLQGAGGYTF	TGCGCCAGCAGCTTGGATTTACAGGGGGCAGGTGGCTACACCTTC
-	11	TRBV10-1	TRBJ2-1	-	CASSEPNEQFF	TGCGCCAGCAGTGAGCCAAATGAGCAGTTCTTC
-	16	TRBV15	TRBJ1-2	-	CATSRDIAAPNYGYTF	TGTGCCACCAGCAGAGATATAGCCGCTCCTAACTATGGCTACACCTTC
-	13	TRBV5-6	TRBJ1-2	TRBD1	CASSLKQGFGYTF	TGTGCCAGCAGCTTGAAACAGGGGTTTGGCTACACCTTC
-	15	TRBV28	TRBJ2-1	TRBD2	CASSLTSGVTNEQFF	TGTGCCAGCAGTTTAACTAGCGGGGTAACCAATGAGCAGTTCTTC
few	18	TRBV2	TRBJ2-2	-	CASSDEGFGRIATGELFF	TGTGCCAGCAGTGATGAGGGGTTTGGGAGGATAGCGACCGGGGAGCTGTTTTTT
-	17	TRBV9	TRBJ1-3	TRBD1	CASSTPQGTSSGNTIYF	TGTGCCAGCAGCACCCCACAGGGGACGAGCTCTGGAAACACCATATATTTT
-	16	TRBV9	TRBJ2-7	TRBD2	CASSVAGLAGAREQYF	TGTGCCAGCAGCGTAGCTGGACTAGCGGGAGCTCGGGAGCAGTACTTC
-	15	TRBV7-9	TRBJ1-6	TRBD1	CASSSFGTGNSPLHF	TGTGCCAGCAGCTCGTTCGGGACAGGGAATTCACCCCTCCACTTT
once	13	TRBV10-3	TRBJ2-7	-	CAIQDSITYEQYF	TGTGCCATCCAGGACAGCATTACCTACGAGCAGTACTTC
-	15	TRBV9	TRBJ1-3	-	CASSPHRISGNTIYF	TGTGCCAGCAGCCCCCACAGGATCTCTGGAAACACCATATATTTT
-	15	TRBV7-9	TRBJ2-1	TRBD1	CASRSGTGVANEQFF	TGTGCCAGCAGGTCCGGGACAGGGGTCGCCAATGAGCAGTTCTTC
-	13	TRBV5-1	TRBJ2-5	-	CASSLGGSETQYF	TGCGCCAGCAGCTTGGGAGGGTCGGAGACCCAGTACTTC
once	14	TRBV6-1	TRBJ1-6	-	CASKLSGYNSPLHF	TGTGCCAGCAAATTGTCAGGGTATAATTCACCCCTCCACTTT
-	14	TRBV27	TRBJ1-3	TRBD1	CASSPRQGGNTIYF	TGTGCCAGCAGTCCTCGACAGGGCGGAAACACCATATATTTT
-	14	TRBV6-5	TRBJ2-7	TRBD1	CASSPTGQRYEQYF	TGTGCCAGCTCACCAACGGGACAGCGCTACGAGCAGTACTTC
-	15	TRBV5-1	TRBJ2-7	TRBD1	CASSRGQGSSYEQYF	TGCGCCAGCAGCCGCGGACAGGGGAGCTCCTACGAGCAGTACTTC
-	13	TRBV5-6	TRBJ2-2	-	CASSSRVAGELFF	TGTGCCAGCAGTTCCAGGGTGGCCGGGGAGCTGTTTTTT
-	14	TRBV5-8	TRBJ2-2	-	CASSLGQGGGELFF	TGTGCCAGCAGCCTCGGGCAAGGGGGCGGGGAGCTGTTTTTT
few	15	TRBV7-8	TRBJ1-6	-	CASSLERAGASPLHF	TGTGCCAGCAGCTTAGAGCGAGCAGGGGCCTCACCCCTCCACTTT
once	13	TRBV14	TRBJ1-2	-	CASSLARAEGYTF	TGTGCCAGCAGCCTTGCCAGGGCCGAAGGCTACACCTTC
-	14	TRBV7-3	TRBJ1-1	-	CASSLTGVNTEAFF	TGTGCCAGCAGCTTAACAGGGGTGAACACTGAAGCTTTCTTT